This T cell receptor (beta chain) was identified in a study of T-cell reconstitution after alpha-beta-depleted transplantation in children. Preparation of the TCRbeta library was carried out with unique molecular identifiers. TCRdb reprocessed the PCR reads with MiXCR, giving one entry per CDR3 protein. Here the sample spans 700,000 to 850,000 distinct CDR3 sequences, about 16% being singletons. The V gene lost 4 bases and the J gene lost 8 bases, with 13 bases spanning the gap. This CDR3 comprises 13 residues. Per germline, CDR1 SGHAT and CDR2 FQNNGV. This clonotype showed up many times. This TCR derives from a male patient younger than 18 who had a stem cell transplant for acute lymphoblastic leukemia, so the T cells may come from the graft donor. The sample in question was PBMCs, mostly from graft donor cells, obtained 360 days after TCRalphabeta/CD19-depleted stem cell transplant. The chain carries TRBV11-2 and TRBJ2-3; D possibly uses TRBD1 or TRBD2 (5 bases each). The CDR3 loop reads CASSSSERGTQYF. CDR3 in DNA: TGTGCCAGCAGCTCCTCAGAGAGGGGTACGCAGTATTTT.